What follows is one TCR beta chain and its context. The sample originates from a study of blood T cell repertoires in COVID-19. Study in general: Sites in the United States, Italy and Spain provided acute and convalescent COVID-19 samples. T cells, B-cell-depleted T cells, or PBMCs supplied cDNA or gDNA.

Authors' processing steps: Researchers report that nucleated cell counts were estimated from reference gene primer amplification. Repertoires were generated with immunoSEQ multiplex PCR, while TCRdb's copy carries only in-frame clones and drops some. The V and J calls and clone size come from that table; D and trimming were worked out from the DNA. The sample yields 300,000 to 450,000 clones, about 85% seen once. Sample: peripheral blood. This receptor was taken from a woman younger than 30 with acute or convalescent COVID-19.

CDR3 sequence: CASGLGASSPQHF. CDR3 nucleotide sequence: TGTGCCAGCGGACTAGGGGCCTCCTCGCCCCAGCATTTT. The V call is TRBV19, the J call TRBJ1-5; D is perhaps TRBD1 (5 bases). Germline V gene sequence: CDR1 LNHDA, CDR2 SQIVND (reference sequence). The ends were cut back, 9 bases at V and 9 bases at J, with 18 bases in the middle. CDR3 size: 13 residues.